This paragraph reports one T cell receptor beta chain. Its antigen is unidentified. The sample originates from a study of response to subunit inactivated influenza vaccine. There are 14 residues in the CDR3. The J segment lost 2 bases and the V segment lost 6 bases, leaving 5 bases of the junction unmatched. Germline CDR1 reads MDHEN; CDR2 reads SYDVKM. Each CDR3 protein gets one entry after TCRdb re-called the RT-PCR reads with MiXCR. The sample consists of 450,000 to 600,000 distinct CDR3 sequences, 16% of them appearing once. Study-wide results and limits: Only a handful of new T cells, the authors suggested, are recruited with each seasonal influenza vaccination.

The V call is TRBV28, the J call TRBJ2-7; 9 bases map to TRBD1. Material: CD4+ T cells sorted from PBMCs, obtained approximately 25 months after vaccination. The receptor comes from a man between 50 and 69 years old who received an inactivated influenza vaccine. The CDR3 reads CASRNTGGAYEQYF. For the CDR3, the DNA is TGTGCCAGCAGGAATACAGGGGGCGCCTACGAGCAGTACTTC.